The 19 T cell receptor beta chains presented below share a single source sample, sequenced in a study of CD8 T cells in Susac syndrome. RNA was extracted with the RNeasy kit, and a quantity of roughly 0.45 to 1 ug was reverse transcribed using random hexamers. One entry per CDR3 protein, called by TCRdb with MiXCR from the immunoSEQ multiplex PCR reads. This sample has some 260,000 distinct CDR3 sequences, with 80% to 90% found just once. Sequences were obtained from CD8+ T cells from PBMCs. The receptors here all came from a human donor with multiple sclerosis.

This clonotype was counted only a few times. The CDR3 bases are TGCGCCAGCAGCTTGGCGGATCTGAGCTCCTACGAGCAGTACTTC. Translating it yields CASSLADLSSYEQYF. This chain uses TRBV5-1 with TRBJ2-7, with D hard to call. Germline CDR1 SGHRS, CDR2 YFSETQ. There are 15 residues in the CDR3. V lost 0 bases and J lost 0, with 10 bases in between. Full variable domain (remainder filled in from reference TRBV5-1 and TRBJ2-7): KAGVTQTPRYLIKTRGQQVTLSCSPISGHRSVSWYQQTPGQGLQFLFEYFSETQRNKGNFPGRFSGRQFSNSRSEMNVSTLELGDSALYLCASSLADLSSYEQYFGPGTRLTVT.

In its sample, this clonotype was seen a few times. The CDR3 sequence: CASTPRAFEAFF. The CDR3 DNA sequence: TGTGCCAGCACCCCAAGGGCGTTTGAAGCTTTCTTT. This chain uses TRBV2 with TRBJ1-1; D is undetermined. The CDR3 runs to 12 residues. The V gene lost 7 bases and the J gene lost 7 bases, with 13 bases spanning the gap. Germline CDR1 is SNHLY and CDR2 is FYNNEI.

The chain couples TRBV10-2 to TRBJ2-1; 8 nucleotides line up with TRBD2. CDR1 is WSHSY, CDR2 SAAADI, per germline. This CDR3 is 14 amino acids long. V was clipped by 8 bases and J by 5 bases; unmatched bases: 8. In DNA form, the CDR3 reads TGCGCCAGCCGTATAGCGGGGAGGCACAATGAGCAGTTCTTC. Protein: CASRIAGRHNEQFF.

The genes are TRBV5-5 and TRBJ2-4; 12 bases align to TRBD2. The CDR3 spans 16 residues. CDR1 and CDR2 from the germline V gene are SGHKS and YYEKEE (reference sequence). V lost 2 bases, J lost 1 base, and 1 base stayed unmatched. Written as DNA, the CDR3 is TGTGCCAGCAGCTTCGGACTAGCGGGGGCCAAAAACATTCAGTACTTC. Protein product: CASSFGLAGAKNIQYF.

The gene calls are TRBV18 and TRBJ1-2; 8 nucleotides match TRBD1. With 8 bases clipped from V and 8 bases from J, the junction kept 4 bases outside the gene matches. The CDR3 has 11 residues. CDR1 is KGHSH, CDR2 LQKENI, per germline. The CDR3 coding sequence is TGTGCCAGCCCCGGGACAGGCGGCTACACCTTC. It yields the protein CASPGTGGYTF. The full variable domain, in which reference TRBV18 and TRBJ1-2 provide the parts outside the CDR3, is NAGVMQNPRHLVRRRGQEARLRCSPMKGHSHVYWYRQLPEEGLKFMVYLQKENIIDESGMPKERFSAEFPKEGPSILRIQQVVRGDSAAYFCASPGTGGYTFGSGTRLTVV.

This chain uses TRBV7-9 with TRBJ2-7; TRBD2 aligns across 9 bases. Germline loops: CDR1 SEHNR, CDR2 FQNEAQ (reference sequence). The CDR3 length is 15 residues. The V segment lost 5 bases and the J segment 7 bases; nucleotides outside the gene matches: 12. The CDR3 DNA is TGTGCCAGCAGCGCGGGCACTAGCGGGTCAGAAGAGCAGTACTTC. Its protein product is CASSAGTSGSEEQYF.

V gene TRBV19 combines with J gene TRBJ1-1; D is possibly TRBD1 (5 bases). This CDR3 comprises 13 residues. The V gene's germline CDR1 is LNHDA and CDR2 SQIVND (reference sequence). The V end lost 1 base, the J end lost 5 bases, and 8 bases lay between the germline ends. The CDR3 nucleotides read TGTGCCAGTAGTATAGTGGGGGGGACTGAAGCTTTCTTT. Translated, it gives CASSIVGGTEAFF.

This clonotype was seen more than once but under ten times. This chain links TRBV6-1 with TRBJ2-7; no reliable D call. Germline lookup yields CDR1 MNHNS and CDR2 SASEGT. The V end was cut by 6 bases, the J end by 9 bases, with 12 bases between. The length of the CDR3 is 11 residues. The CDR3 loop reads CASRDLRRQYF. CDR3 sequence (DNA): TGTGCCAGCAGGGACCTACGAAGGCAGTACTTC.

This sequence joins TRBV10-1 and TRBJ2-3; D unclear. Trimming removed 4 bases from V and 4 bases from J, with 6 bases in between. This CDR3 region has 12 residues. Germline assignment: CDR1 WNHNN and CDR2 SYGVQD (reference sequence). CDR3 DNA: TGCGCCAGCAGTGGACTTCCAGATACGCAGTATTTT. It specifies CASSGLPDTQYF.

The gene calls are TRBV11-2 and TRBJ2-3, with D possibly being TRBD1 (5 bases). CDR1 SGHAT and CDR2 FQNNGV come from the germline V gene. The CDR3 has 12 residues. Trimming pared 0 bases from V and 8 bases from J, leaving 6 bases between. CDR3 region: CASSLDRGTQYF. CDR3 DNA sequence: TGTGCCAGCAGCTTAGATAGGGGTACGCAGTATTTT.

The J gene is TRBJ1-2, the V gene TRBV6-5, with D unresolved. This CDR3 has 11 amino acids. Germline-derived CDR1 and CDR2 are MNHEY and SVGAGI. Trimming shortened V by 3 bases and J by 8 bases, and 7 bases separated the two germline ends. CDR3 protein: CASSYLDGYTF. Here the CDR3 DNA reads TGTGCCAGCAGTTATCTGGACGGCTACACCTTC.

This chain joins TRBV6-1 and TRBJ1-5; TRBD1 aligns across 8 bases. V gave up 3 bases and J gave up 4 bases; unmatched junction bases: 5. The CDR3 length is 15 residues. Germline V lookup: CDR1 MNHNS, CDR2 SASEGT. CDR3 in DNA: TGTGCCAGCAGTGACACGGGGACAGGAAATCAGCCCCAGCATTTT. Its protein product is CASSDTGTGNQPQHF.

CDR3 sequence reads: CASSLVPPGRTRYEQFF. In nucleotides, the CDR3 is TGCGCCAGCAGCTTGGTGCCCCCGGGCCGCACCCGATATGAGCAGTTCTTC. The chain uses TRBV5-1 and TRBJ2-1; no definite D call. CDR3 size: 17 residues. Germline-derived CDR1 and CDR2 are SGHRS and YFSETQ. Trimming took 0 bases from V and 8 from J, leaving 21 bases between them.

The chain links TRBV13 to TRBJ2-5, with D possibly TRBD2 on 5 matching bases. The length of the CDR3 is 14 residues. CDR1 is PRHDT and CDR2 is FYEKMQ in the germline V gene (reference sequence). Trimming removed 3 bases from V and 1 base from J, with 9 bases in between. The CDR3, as DNA: TGTGCCAGCAGCTTTAGAGGGATCCAAGAGACCCAGTACTTC. Residues: CASSFRGIQETQYF.

The chain recombines TRBV5-8 with TRBJ2-7; TRBD2 is a possible D gene (5 bases). Germline assignment: CDR1 SGHTS and CDR2 YDEGEE. CDR3 size: 18 residues. V was shortened by 2 bases and J by 2 bases, with 23 bases between the two germline ends. The CDR3 sequence: CASSFVRQSGLAAYEQYF. Written as DNA, the CDR3 is TGTGCCAGCAGCTTCGTTCGTCAGTCAGGTCTAGCAGCCTACGAGCAGTACTTC.

V gene TRBV5-1 combines with J gene TRBJ2-3, with 9 bases identical to TRBD2. Germline V gene data show CDR1 as SGHRS and CDR2 as YFSETQ. The CDR3 loop spans 17 amino acids. The junction had 11 bases not matched to a gene; V was cut back by 0 bases and J by 6 bases. CDR3 nucleotides: TGCGCCAGCAGCTTGGATCTGCCTAGCGGGGAGTCGGATACGCAGTATTTT. Its translation is CASSLDLPSGESDTQYF.

The chain joins TRBV11-2 to TRBJ2-3; 8 nucleotides align to TRBD2. J was trimmed by 6 bases and V by 3 bases; bases with no gene match: 11. Germline CDR1 is SGHAT and CDR2 is FQNNGV. The CDR3 spans 16 residues. The CDR3 spells CASSFWRREAGDTQYF. CDR3 in DNA: TGTGCCAGCAGCTTTTGGAGGCGGGAGGCAGGGGATACGCAGTATTTT. The full variable domain, in which reference TRBV11-2 and TRBJ2-3 provide the parts outside the CDR3, is EAGVAQSPRYKIIEKRQSVAFWCNPISGHATLYWYQQILGQGPKLLIQFQNNGVVDDSQLPKDRFSAERLKGVDSTLKIQPAKLEDSAVYLCASSFWRREAGDTQYFGPGTRLTVL.

A note on this clonotype: Because the CDR3 is missing its conserved closing phenylalanine or tryptophan, this is likely a read error. CDR3 amino acids: CASSAGGLTEAFL. The CDR3 DNA reads as TGTGCCAGCAGTGCCGGGGGGTTGACTGAAGCTTTCCTT. This chain links TRBV25-1 with TRBJ1-1, with D maybe TRBD1 (5 bases). CDR3 length: 13 residues. Trimming removed 4 bases at V and 5 bases at J, with 11 bases between. Germline lookup yields CDR1 MGHDK and CDR2 SYGVNS.

V gene TRBV11-2 combines with J gene TRBJ2-7; no reliable D call. Trimming took 2 bases from V and 3 from J, leaving 17 bases between them. The germline gives CDR1 SGHAT, CDR2 FQNNGV. This CDR3 is 16 amino acids long. CDR3 sequence reads: CASSLIVGMVFYEQYF. For the CDR3, the DNA is TGTGCCAGCAGCTTAATTGTCGGCATGGTCTTCTACGAGCAGTACTTC.